This entry features one TCR beta chain sequence. Its antigen is unknown. The data originate from a study of T cell responses to AZD1222 COVID-19 vaccine. Turning to the study itself: Second-dose schedules of about 4 or about 12 weeks were combined.

CDR1 is SEHNR, CDR2 FQNEAQ, per germline (reference sequence). V trimming: 3 bases; J trimming: 6 bases; junction bases outside the gene matches: 6. This CDR3 comprises 14 residues. Libraries were prepared by immunoSEQ multiplex PCR; TCRdb keeps only in-frame clonotypes and omits some of them. Seen here are some 100,000 clones, 70% to 90% observed once, and the top ten hold approximately 15%. Points from the study as a whole: Nearly half of spike-specific TCRs reportedly target variant regions that are unmutated in the B.1.351 and B.1.1.7 variants. Researchers report vaccine-associated CD4 TCRs spanning spike, with dominance at 160-218 and 743-854.

This clonotype was sampled from an adult in good health. The chain uses TRBV7-9 and TRBJ1-2, with 8 positions matching TRBD1. Sequences were derived from peripheral blood, sampled on day 0 of AZD1222 vaccination. The CDR3 loop is CASSLGGQEDGYTF. CDR3 nucleotides: TGTGCCAGCAGCTTGGGGGGACAGGAGGATGGCTACACCTTC.